This TCR beta chain was identified in a study of OX40 agonist ivuxolimab in advanced cancers. Study-level background: Patients were dosed with the agonistic anti-OX40 (CD134) antibody ivuxolimab. Patients were infused with ivuxolimab every 2 weeks at 0.01 to 10 mg/kg. Partial responses were achieved by three patients, of whom one had hepatocellular carcinoma and two had cutaneous melanoma.

CDR1 and CDR2 from the germline V gene are MRHNA and SNTAGT. Trimming took 2 bases from V and 5 from J, leaving 6 bases between them. CDR3 size: 13 residues. Anyone with autoimmune disease history or systemic immunosuppression was excluded. The table came from immunoSEQ multiplex PCR; TCRdb's copy has only in-frame clones and leaves some out. The table lists tens of thousands of clones, over 75% of them singletons. The chain uses TRBV6-4 and TRBJ2-2; maybe TRBD1 (5 bases). The source is an adult with an advanced solid tumor such as melanoma, head and neck, liver or kidney cancer. Source: CD4+ or CD8+ T cells sorted from blood, taken in a trial of the OX40 agonist ivuxolimab. The CDR3 region has the DNA TGTGCCAGCAGTGACAAGGGGACCGGGGAGCTGTTTTTT. It translates to CASSDKGTGELFF.